Listed below are T cell receptor beta chains from one sample, sequenced in a study of OX40 agonist ivuxolimab in advanced cancers. Sequencing used immunoSEQ multiplex PCR; TCRdb keeps in-frame clones, though not all of them. The sample lists approximately 50,000 clones; 75% to 90% were seen once. This specimen was CD4+ or CD8+ T cells sorted from blood, taken in a trial of the OX40 agonist ivuxolimab. The source of these receptors is an adult with an advanced solid tumor such as melanoma, head and neck, liver or kidney cancer. Both conserved end residues are part of each CDR3. D genes are given only for firm matches. Size tells how often a clone was seen (once, few, many) or the class of an expanded clone, and some rows leave it out.

TRBJ2-3,TRBD2,15,TRBV12-5,.,TGTGCTAGTGGCCCCGGACTAGCGGGAATAGATACGCAGTATTTT,CASGPGLAGIDTQYF
TRBJ2-7,.,15,TRBV25-1,once,TGTGCCAGCCATAATGACTGGGTGCGGTACTACGAGCAGTACTTC,CASHNDWVRYYEQYF
TRBJ2-3,.,13,TRBV10-3,.,TGTGCCATCAGTGGCCAGGGGTCAGATACGCAGTATTTT,CAISGQGSDTQYF
TRBJ2-5,TRBD2,13,TRBV2,.,TGTGCCAGCAGGGAGGTGGCGGGAGGGACCCAGTACTTC,CASREVAGGTQYF
TRBJ1-5,TRBD1,16,TRBV25-1,.,TGTGCCAGCTCAAGTAGGGGACAGTCTTCCTTGGAGCCCCAGCATTTT,CASSSRGQSSLEPQHF
TRBJ2-7,.,12,TRBV21-1,.,TGTGCCAGCGGGACAGGGGGCTACGAGCAGTACTTC,CASGTGGYEQYF
TRBJ2-7,.,12,TRBV7-2,.,TGTGCCAGCAGCGATTCAGGTTACGAGCAGTACTTC,CASSDSGYEQYF
TRBJ2-5,.,15,TRBV30,.,TGTGCCTGGAATGTGGATTCCATTTTACGGGGGACCCAGTACTTC,CAWNVDSILRGTQYF
TRBJ2-7,TRBD1,14,TRBV27,.,TGTGCCAGCGGGAAACCGGGACAGGTCTACGAGCAGTACTTC,CASGKPGQVYEQYF
TRBJ2-3,TRBD1,14,TRBV5-1,.,TGCGCCAGCAGCTATCGGACAGGGACGAATACGCAGTATTTT,CASSYRTGTNTQYF
TRBJ2-7,.,13,TRBV6-6,once,TGTGCCAGCAGTTACGCGGGTAATTGGGAGCAGTACTTC,CASSYAGNWEQYF
TRBJ1-5,.,16,TRBV5-5,.,TGTGCCAGCAGCTTACTTTACGACTTTACCTATCAGCCCCAGCATTTT,CASSLLYDFTYQPQHF
TRBJ1-2,.,12,TRBV29-1,.,TGCAGCGTGCGAGTGGGGGTAGTGGGCTATACCTTC,CSVRVGVVGYTF
TRBJ2-2,.,14,TRBV19,.,TGTGCCAGTAGTATGGGGCAGGGGATCGGGGAGCTGTTTTTT,CASSMGQGIGELFF
TRBJ1-1,TRBD1,14,TRBV2,.,TGTGCCAGCAGAACACGACAGGGGCTCACTGAAGCTTTCTTT,CASRTRQGLTEAFF
TRBJ1-3,.,18,TRBV7-2,.,TGTGCCAGCAGCTTTCTTATATCGGGGTATGCTAATGGAAACACCATATATTTT,CASSFLISGYANGNTIYF
TRBJ2-1,TRBD1,19,TRBV28,.,TGTGCCAGCAGTTTCCTCACCGGGACAGGGTATGTTAGGCCCAATGAGCAGTTCTTC,CASSFLTGTGYVRPNEQFF
TRBJ2-7,.,14,TRBV19,.,TGTGCCAGTAGTATACCCTTGGACAGCTACGAGCAGTACTTC,CASSIPLDSYEQYF
TRBJ2-1,TRBD2,13,TRBV9,few,TGTGCCAGCAGCGTAGAAGGGACTAGCAAGCAGTTCTTC,CASSVEGTSKQFF
TRBJ2-2,TRBD2,16,TRBV11-2,.,TGTGCCAGCAGACGACTAGCGGGTCCGAACACCGGGGAGCTGTTTTTT,CASRRLAGPNTGELFF
TRBJ1-2,.,15,TRBV4-1,.,TGCGCCAGCAGCCTTGGGACATTCAGTGACTATGGCTACACCTTC,CASSLGTFSDYGYTF
TRBJ1-1,.,16,TRBV5-1,.,TGCGCCAGCAGCTTGGAGGGCAGACCGTTGAACACTGAAGCTTTCTTT,CASSLEGRPLNTEAFF
TRBJ2-3,.,13,TRBV30,.,TGTGCCTGGAGAAGAGGGAGCACAGATACGCAGTATTTT,CAWRRGSTDTQYF
TRBJ2-5,TRBD2,15,TRBV11-3,.,TGTGCCAGCAGCTTGGAAGGCGGGAGTTGGGAGACCCAGTACTTC,CASSLEGGSWETQYF
TRBJ2-2,TRBD1,17,TRBV7-3,.,TGTGCCAGCAGCTCGTTTTGGACAGGGCAGGACACCGGGGAGCTGTTTTTT,CASSSFWTGQDTGELFF
TRBJ2-7,.,13,TRBV7-2,.,TGTGCCAGCAGCTTAGAGCTAGCAATTGAGCAGTACTTC,CASSLELAIEQYF
TRBJ2-2,.,15,TRBV7-9,.,TGTGCCAGCAGCCTAGTCTGGGCGGGGACCGGGGAGCTGTTTTTT,CASSLVWAGTGELFF
TRBJ2-7,TRBD2,12,TRBV27,few,TGCACAAGAGATAGCGGGAATGGCGAGCAGTACTTC,CTRDSGNGEQYF
TRBJ2-1,.,11,TRBV10-3,.,TGTGCCATCAGTGTCGAAAATGAGCAGTTCTTC,CAISVENEQFF
TRBJ2-1,.,17,TRBV7-2,.,TGTGCCAGCAGCTTAGCGCCCCCCAGTAGCTCCTACAATGAGCAGTTCTTC,CASSLAPPSSSYNEQFF
TRBJ1-1,TRBD1,15,TRBV19,.,TGTGCCAGTAGTACTCCTAACAGGGGAAACACTGAAGCTTTCTTT,CASSTPNRGNTEAFF
TRBJ2-4,.,14,TRBV18,.,TGTGCCAGCTCACCTCCCGGGGCCAAAAACATTCAGTACTTC,CASSPPGAKNIQYF
TRBJ1-5,TRBD1,14,TRBV2,.,TGTGCCAGCAGTGGGGACAGTTTCAATCAGCCCCAGCATTTT,CASSGDSFNQPQHF
TRBJ2-2,TRBD2,15,TRBV7-3,.,TGTGCCAGCAGCCTCACTAGCGGGAGGACCGGGGAGCTGTTTTTT,CASSLTSGRTGELFF
TRBJ2-3,TRBD2,16,TRBV28,.,TGTGCCAGCAGTCCCCGGGGAGCGGGAGGCCCAGATACGCAGTATTTT,CASSPRGAGGPDTQYF
TRBJ2-1,TRBD2,16,TRBV7-2,.,TGTGCCACCAAATCCGGGGGGGGTACAGGGTACAATGAGCAGTTCTTC,CATKSGGGTGYNEQFF
TRBJ2-3,.,14,TRBV5-1,.,TGCGCCAGCAGCATTTCGACTAGCACAGATACGCAGTATTTT,CASSISTSTDTQYF
TRBJ2-4,.,14,TRBV19,.,TGTGCCAGTATCGGACCGCGAGCCAAAAACATTCAGTACTTC,CASIGPRAKNIQYF
TRBJ1-2,.,13,TRBV12-5,.,TGTGCTAGTGCCCTGCCTCCCCAGGTGGGCTACACCTTC,CASALPPQVGYTF
TRBJ2-5,.,16,TRBV10-3,.,TGTGCCATCAGTGAGTCGACCCGGGGAGGCCTGGAGACCCAGTACTTC,CAISESTRGGLETQYF
TRBJ1-3,.,14,TRBV10-3,.,TGTGCCATCAGCCTCGACATTTCTGGAAACACCATATATTTT,CAISLDISGNTIYF
TRBJ1-5,TRBD1,15,TRBV5-1,.,TGCGCCAGCAGCTCGGGACAGGGCGACAGTCAGCCCCAGCATTTT,CASSSGQGDSQPQHF
TRBJ2-3,.,15,TRBV19,.,TGTGCCAGTAGTACTAGGACTGGAAGCACAGATACGCAGTATTTT,CASSTRTGSTDTQYF
TRBJ2-7,TRBD2,15,TRBV7-9,.,TGTGCCAGCAGCGAAGCTCTAGCGGGATCCTACGAGCAGTACTTC,CASSEALAGSYEQYF
TRBJ2-7,.,13,TRBV28,once,TGTGCCAGCAGTTTCGTCATCAACTACGAGCAGTACTTC,CASSFVINYEQYF
TRBJ1-6,.,14,TRBV7-3,few,TGTGCCAGCAGCACTAGCCCCGGGAATTCACCCCTCCACTTT,CASSTSPGNSPLHF
TRBJ2-7,.,13,TRBV28,.,TGTGCCAGCGCCATGGGGGCCTCCTACGAGCAGTACTTC,CASAMGASYEQYF
TRBJ2-5,TRBD1,13,TRBV2,few,TGTGCCAGCACCGGGACAGCGAGGGAGACCCAGTACTTC,CASTGTARETQYF
TRBJ1-6,.,15,TRBV6-5,.,TGTGCCAGCAGATCGACCGGGACAAGAACCTCACCCCTCCACTTT,CASRSTGTRTSPLHF
TRBJ2-5,.,12,TRBV6-5,.,TGTGCCAGCAGGTCAGGGGGGGAGACCCAGTACTTC,CASRSGGETQYF
TRBJ2-3,.,13,TRBV29-1,.,TGCAGCGTTGAGAGACTAGGCACAGATACGCAGTATTTT,CSVERLGTDTQYF
TRBJ2-2,TRBD2,14,TRBV19,.,TGTGCCAGTACCAAGGGAGGGAAGACCGGGGAGCTGTTTTTT,CASTKGGKTGELFF
TRBJ1-1,.,13,TRBV2,few,TGTGCCAGCAGTGACGGGCTTAACACTGAAGCTTTCTTT,CASSDGLNTEAFF
TRBJ1-2,.,13,TRBV7-9,.,TGTGCCAGCAGCTTAGAGAGGGACTATGGCTACACCTTC,CASSLERDYGYTF
TRBJ2-5,.,13,TRBV5-6,.,TGTGCCAGCAGCAGCAGGCACCAAGAGACCCAGTACTTC,CASSSRHQETQYF
TRBJ2-5,TRBD2,15,TRBV19,.,TGTGCCAGTACGACTAGCGGGAGCAGTTTAGAGACCCAGTACTTC,CASTTSGSSLETQYF
TRBJ2-1,TRBD2,21,TRBV4-3,once,TGCGCCAGCAGCCAAGTGGAGTTGGGACTAGCGGGTCTGAGCACCTACAATGAGCAGTTCTTC,CASSQVELGLAGLSTYNEQFF
TRBJ2-1,TRBD2,16,TRBV27,.,TGTGCCAGCAGAGAAACTAGCGGGAGTTCTGGGAATGAGCAGTTCTTC,CASRETSGSSGNEQFF
TRBJ1-4,.,19,TRBV4-3,few,TGCGCCAGCAGCCAAGATCGGTCTGGACAGAGCGCAACTAATGAAAAACTGTTTTTT,CASSQDRSGQSATNEKLFF